This T cell receptor beta chain was observed in a study of CD8+ T cells in alopecia areata. Study results and limitations: Although TCR sharing was seen in mice, sharing across patients was less clear, possibly for HLA-related reasons.

Trimming removed 0 bases at V and 4 bases at J, with 7 bases between. Germline loops: CDR1 SGHTS, CDR2 YDEGEE. The CDR3 has 13 amino acids. This clone occurred a few times. Its antigen is not known. Following RNA extraction, reverse transcription yielded cDNA that acted as the sequencing template. Sequencing was performed with immunoSEQ multiplex PCR; in TCRdb, only in-frame clones are kept and a portion is missing. The data show some 180,000 clones, 56% seen once. This clonotype was sampled from a human donor in good health. This sequence joins TRBV5-8 and TRBJ1-1; the D is unclear. The source material was CD8+ T cells sorted from blood. CDR3 coding DNA: TGTGCCAGCAGCTTGGGTCAGGCCACTGAAGCTTTCTTT. Translation gives CASSLGQATEAFF.